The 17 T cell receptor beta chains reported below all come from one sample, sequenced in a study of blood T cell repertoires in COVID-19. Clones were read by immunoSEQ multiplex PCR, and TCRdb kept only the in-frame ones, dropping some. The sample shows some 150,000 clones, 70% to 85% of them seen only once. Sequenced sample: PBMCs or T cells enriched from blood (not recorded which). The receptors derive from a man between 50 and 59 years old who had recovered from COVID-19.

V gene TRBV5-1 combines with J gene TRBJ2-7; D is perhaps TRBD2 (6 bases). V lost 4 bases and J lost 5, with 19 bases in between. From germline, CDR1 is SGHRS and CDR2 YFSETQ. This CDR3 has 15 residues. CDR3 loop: CASSPETRRYDEQYF. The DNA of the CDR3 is TGCGCCAGCAGCCCGGAGACTAGGCGTTACGACGAGCAGTACTTC.

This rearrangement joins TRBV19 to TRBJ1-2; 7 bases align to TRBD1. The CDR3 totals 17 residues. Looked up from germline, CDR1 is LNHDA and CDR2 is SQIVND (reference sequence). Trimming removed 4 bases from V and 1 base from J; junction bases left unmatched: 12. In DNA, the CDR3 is TGTGCCAGTAGTACCCGGGACAGAGGGAGGAGTAACTATGGCTACACCTTC. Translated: CASSTRDRGRSNYGYTF. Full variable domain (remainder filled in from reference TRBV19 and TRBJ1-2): DGGITQSPKYLFRKEGQNVTLSCEQNLNHDAMYWYRQDPGQGLRLIYYSQIVNDFQKGDIAEGYSVSREKKESFPLTVTSAQKNPTAFYLCASSTRDRGRSNYGYTFGSGTRLTVV.

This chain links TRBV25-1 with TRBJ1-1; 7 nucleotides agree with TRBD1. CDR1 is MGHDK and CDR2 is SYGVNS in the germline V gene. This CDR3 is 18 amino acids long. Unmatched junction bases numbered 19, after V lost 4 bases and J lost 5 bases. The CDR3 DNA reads TGTGCCAGCAGTGGGATGAGGGACATGACAGGGATGAGGACTGAAGCTTTCTTT. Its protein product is CASSGMRDMTGMRTEAFF. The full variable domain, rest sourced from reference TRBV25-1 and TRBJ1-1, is EADIYQTPRYLVIGTGKKITLECSQTMGHDKMYWYQQDPGMELHLIHYSYGVNSTEKGDLSSESTVSRIRTEHFPLTLESARPSHTSQYLCASSGMRDMTGMRTEAFFGQGTRLTVV.

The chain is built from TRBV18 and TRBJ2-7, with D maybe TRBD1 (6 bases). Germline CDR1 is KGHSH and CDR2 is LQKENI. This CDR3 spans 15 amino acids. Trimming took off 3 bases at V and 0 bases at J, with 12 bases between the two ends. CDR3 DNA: TGTGCCAGCTCACCGACGGGACACACCTCCTACGAGCAGTACTTC. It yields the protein CASSPTGHTSYEQYF.

The CDR3: CSVEGVPRTSGGPDTQYF. The CDR3 coding sequence is TGCAGCGTTGAAGGGGTACCCCGGACTAGCGGGGGCCCAGATACGCAGTATTTT. V is TRBV29-1 and J is TRBJ2-3; 13 positions agree with TRBD2. The ends lost 1 base at V and 4 bases at J; junction bases unmatched: 11. Per the germline V gene, CDR1 is SQVTM and CDR2 is ANQGSEA. This CDR3 contains 18 residues.

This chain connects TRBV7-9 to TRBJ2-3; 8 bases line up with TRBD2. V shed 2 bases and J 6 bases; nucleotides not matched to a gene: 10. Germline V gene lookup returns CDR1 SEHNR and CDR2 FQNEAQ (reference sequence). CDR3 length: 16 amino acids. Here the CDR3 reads CASSLYPGGPVDTQYF. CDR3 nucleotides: TGTGCCAGCAGCTTATATCCGGGGGGGCCAGTCGATACGCAGTATTTT.

The CDR3: CASSLRLAGIYNEQFF. The CDR3 bases are TGTGCCAGCAGCTTGAGACTAGCGGGGATTTACAATGAGCAGTTCTTC. The chain is built from TRBV11-2 and TRBJ2-1, with TRBD2 identical over 11 bases. Trimming cost V 3 bases and J 4 bases; bases outside gene matches: 5. Germline lookup yields CDR1 SGHAT and CDR2 FQNNGV. The length of the CDR3 is 16 residues.

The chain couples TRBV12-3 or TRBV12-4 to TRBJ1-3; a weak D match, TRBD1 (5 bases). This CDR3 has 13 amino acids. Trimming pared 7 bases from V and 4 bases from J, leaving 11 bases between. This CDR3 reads CASNRRVGNTIYF. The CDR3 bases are TGTGCCAGCAACAGGAGGGTAGGAAACACCATATATTTT.

The CDR3 loop reads CASSQGEDRHYGYTF. CDR3 DNA: TGCGCCAGCAGCCAAGGAGAAGACAGACACTATGGCTACACCTTC. This chain links TRBV4-1 with TRBJ1-2, with D perhaps TRBD1 (5 bases). This CDR3 has 15 amino acids. Deletions cut 1 base from V and 3 bases from J, with 12 bases between. The germline CDR1 and CDR2 sequences are MGHRA and YSYEKL.

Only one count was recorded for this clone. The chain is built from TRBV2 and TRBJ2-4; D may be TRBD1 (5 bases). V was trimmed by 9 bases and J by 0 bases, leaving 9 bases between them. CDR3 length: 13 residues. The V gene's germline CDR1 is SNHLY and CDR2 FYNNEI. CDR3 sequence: CASSTVAKNIQYF. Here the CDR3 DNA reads TGTGCCAGTTCGACAGTAGCCAAAAACATTCAGTACTTC.

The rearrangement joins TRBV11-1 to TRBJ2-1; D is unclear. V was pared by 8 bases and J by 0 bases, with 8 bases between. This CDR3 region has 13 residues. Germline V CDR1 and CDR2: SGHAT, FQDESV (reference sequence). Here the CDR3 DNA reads TGTGCCAGCGCCCAGGACTCCTACAATGAGCAGTTCTTC. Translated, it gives CASAQDSYNEQFF.

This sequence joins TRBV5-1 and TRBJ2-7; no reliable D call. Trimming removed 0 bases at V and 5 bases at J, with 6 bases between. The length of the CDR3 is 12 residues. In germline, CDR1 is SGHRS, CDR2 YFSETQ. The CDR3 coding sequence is TGCGCCAGCAGCTTGGAGTCTAACGAGCAGTACTTC. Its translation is CASSLESNEQYF.

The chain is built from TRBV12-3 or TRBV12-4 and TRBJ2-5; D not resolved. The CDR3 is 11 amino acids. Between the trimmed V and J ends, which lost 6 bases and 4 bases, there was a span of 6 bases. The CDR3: CASSSSETQYF. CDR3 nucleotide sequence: TGTGCCAGCAGCTCTTCAGAGACCCAGTACTTC.

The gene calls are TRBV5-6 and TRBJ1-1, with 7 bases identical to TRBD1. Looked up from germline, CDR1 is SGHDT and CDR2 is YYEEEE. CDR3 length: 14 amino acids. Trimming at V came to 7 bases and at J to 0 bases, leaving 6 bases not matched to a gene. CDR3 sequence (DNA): TGTGCCAGCGTCAGACAGGGTGTGAACACTGAAGCTTTCTTT. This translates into CASVRQGVNTEAFF. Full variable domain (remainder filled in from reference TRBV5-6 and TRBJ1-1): DAGVTQSPTHLIKTRGQQVTLRCSPKSGHDTVSWYQQALGQGPQFIFQYYEEEERQRGNFPDRFSGHQFPNYSSELNVNALLLGDSALYLCASVRQGVNTEAFFGQGTRLTVV.

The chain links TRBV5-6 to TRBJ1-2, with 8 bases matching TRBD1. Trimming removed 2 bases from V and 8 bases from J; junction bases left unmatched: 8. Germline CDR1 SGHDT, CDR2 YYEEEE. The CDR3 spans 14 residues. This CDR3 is CASSLPRGQWGYTF. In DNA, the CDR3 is TGTGCCAGCAGCTTACCCAGGGGGCAATGGGGCTACACCTTC.

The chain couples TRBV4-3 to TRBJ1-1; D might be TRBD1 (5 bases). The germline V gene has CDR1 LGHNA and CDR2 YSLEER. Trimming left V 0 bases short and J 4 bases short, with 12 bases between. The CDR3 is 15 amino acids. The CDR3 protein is CASSQDAGGLTEAFF. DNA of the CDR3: TGCGCCAGCAGCCAAGACGCGGGGGGACTCACTGAAGCTTTCTTT.

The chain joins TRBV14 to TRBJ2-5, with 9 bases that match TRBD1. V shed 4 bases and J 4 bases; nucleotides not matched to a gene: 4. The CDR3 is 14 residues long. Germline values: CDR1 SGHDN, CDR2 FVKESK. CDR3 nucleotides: TGTGCCAGCAGCCTAGAGACAGGGGGAGAGACCCAGTACTTC. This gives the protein CASSLETGGETQYF.